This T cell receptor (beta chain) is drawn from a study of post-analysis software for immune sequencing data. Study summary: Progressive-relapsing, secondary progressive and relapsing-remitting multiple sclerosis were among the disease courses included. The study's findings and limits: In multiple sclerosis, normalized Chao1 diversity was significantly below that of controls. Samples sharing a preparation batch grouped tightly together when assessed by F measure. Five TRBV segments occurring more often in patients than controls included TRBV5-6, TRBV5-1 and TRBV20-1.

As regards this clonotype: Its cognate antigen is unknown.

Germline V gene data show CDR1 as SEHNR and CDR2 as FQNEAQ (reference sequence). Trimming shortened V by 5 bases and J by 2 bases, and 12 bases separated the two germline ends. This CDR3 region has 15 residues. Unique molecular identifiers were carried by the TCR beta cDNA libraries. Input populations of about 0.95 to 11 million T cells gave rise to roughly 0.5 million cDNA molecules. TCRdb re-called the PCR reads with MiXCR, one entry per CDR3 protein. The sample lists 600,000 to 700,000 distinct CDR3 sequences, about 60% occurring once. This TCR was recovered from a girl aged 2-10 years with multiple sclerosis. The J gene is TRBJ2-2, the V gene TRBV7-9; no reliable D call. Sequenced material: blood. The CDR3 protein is CASSPAHGNTGELFF. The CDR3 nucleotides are TGTGCCAGCAGCCCAGCGCACGGAAACACCGGGGAGCTGTTTTTT.